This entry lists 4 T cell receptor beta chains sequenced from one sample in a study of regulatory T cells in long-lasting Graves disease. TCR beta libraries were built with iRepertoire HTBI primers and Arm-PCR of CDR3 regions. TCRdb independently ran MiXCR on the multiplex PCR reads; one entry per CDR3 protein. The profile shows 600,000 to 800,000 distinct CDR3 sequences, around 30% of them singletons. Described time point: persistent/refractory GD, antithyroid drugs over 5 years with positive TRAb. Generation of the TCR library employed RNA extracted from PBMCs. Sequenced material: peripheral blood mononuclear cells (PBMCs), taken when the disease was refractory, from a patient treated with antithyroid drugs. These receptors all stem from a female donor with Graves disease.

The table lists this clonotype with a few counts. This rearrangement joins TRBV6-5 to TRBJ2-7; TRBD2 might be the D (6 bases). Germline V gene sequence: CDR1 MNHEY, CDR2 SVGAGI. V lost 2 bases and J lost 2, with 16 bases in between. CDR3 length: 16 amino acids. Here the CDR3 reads CASSYGPAEGTYEQYF. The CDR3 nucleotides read TGTGCCAGCAGTTACGGTCCAGCGGAGGGAACCTACGAGCAGTACTTC.

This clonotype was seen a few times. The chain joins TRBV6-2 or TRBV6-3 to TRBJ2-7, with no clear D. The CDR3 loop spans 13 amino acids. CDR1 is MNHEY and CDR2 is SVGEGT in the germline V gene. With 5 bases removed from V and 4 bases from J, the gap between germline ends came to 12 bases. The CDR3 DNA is TGTGCCAGCAGTGTAAATGGGGATTACGAGCAGTACTTC. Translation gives CASSVNGDYEQYF.

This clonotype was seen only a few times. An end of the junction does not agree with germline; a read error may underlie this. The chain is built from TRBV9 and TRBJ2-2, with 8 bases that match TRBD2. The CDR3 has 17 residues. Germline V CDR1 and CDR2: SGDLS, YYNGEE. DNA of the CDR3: TGTACCAGCAGCGTCGGCAATACGGGACTAGTCGCCGGGGAGCTGTTTTTT. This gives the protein CTSSVGNTGLVAGELFF.

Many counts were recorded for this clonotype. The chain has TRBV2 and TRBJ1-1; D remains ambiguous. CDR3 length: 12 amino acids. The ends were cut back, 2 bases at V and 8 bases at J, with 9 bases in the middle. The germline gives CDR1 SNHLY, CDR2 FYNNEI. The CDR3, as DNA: TGTGCCAGCAGTGAATGGGGTCTCGAAGCTTTCTTT. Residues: CASSEWGLEAFF.